This is a list of T cell receptor beta chains from one sample in a study of OX40 agonist ivuxolimab in advanced cancers. Sequencing used immunoSEQ multiplex PCR; TCRdb keeps in-frame clones, though not all of them. In the table there are 52,000 or so clones, roughly 84% of which are singletons. The sequences come from CD4+ or CD8+ T cells sorted from blood, collected in a trial of the OX40 agonist ivuxolimab. These receptors were obtained from an adult with an advanced solid tumor such as melanoma, head and neck, liver or kidney cancer. The CDR3 runs from the conserved cysteine through the conserved F or W. A D gene is named only where the DNA matches it firmly. Clone size is stated in some rows and not others, as once, few, many or a class when expanded.

j_gene | v_gene | abundance | d_gene | CDR3nt | CDR3aa
TRBJ1-5 | TRBV10-2 | few | TRBD1 | TGCGCCAGCAGTGAGTCGGGGGACAGGGCTCTCCAGCATTTT | CASSESGDRALQHF
TRBJ2-7 | TRBV5-1 | NA | NA | TGCGCCAGCAGCTCAGCGGTCCCTAGGGGGGAGCAGTACTTC | CASSSAVPRGEQYF
TRBJ2-5 | TRBV11-3 | NA | NA | TGTGCCAGCAGCTTAGATCAAGAGACCCAGTACTTC | CASSLDQETQYF
TRBJ2-7 | TRBV27 | NA | TRBD1 | TGTGCCAGCAGTTGGGCAGAGGGGGCCCAGCAGTACTTC | CASSWAEGAQQYF
TRBJ2-7 | TRBV6-5 | NA | TRBD2 | TGTGCCAGCAGTTTAGGCGGGAGGGCGGTCGAGCAGTACTTC | CASSLGGRAVEQYF
TRBJ1-4 | TRBV9 | few | NA | TGTGCCAGCAGCGTTGACAGCATTAATGAAAAACTGTTTTTT | CASSVDSINEKLFF
TRBJ2-1 | TRBV19 | NA | TRBD2 | TGTGCCAGTAGTATCCCTACTAGCGGGAGGGCTTTACGCAATGAGAATGAGCAGTTCTTC | CASSIPTSGRALRNENEQFF
TRBJ2-7 | TRBV25-1 | NA | TRBD2 | TGTGCCAGCAGGGGCCTAGCGGAATACGAGCAGTACTTC | CASRGLAEYEQYF
TRBJ2-1 | TRBV9 | NA | TRBD2 | TGTGCCAGCTCCACTTCCGGGACTAGCGGGAGGGCCCCGGGCATTGAGCAGTTCTTC | CASSTSGTSGRAPGIEQFF
TRBJ2-7 | TRBV5-4 | NA | NA | TGTGCCAGCAGCCCGGAACAGGGAAGAACCTACGAGCAGTACTTC | CASSPEQGRTYEQYF
TRBJ2-1 | TRBV5-4 | NA | NA | TGTGCCAGCAGCCCCCAAGGATACAATGAGCAGTTCTTC | CASSPQGYNEQFF
TRBJ1-2 | TRBV19 | NA | NA | TGTGCCAGTAGCCCCGCGAGGGCTAGTTATAACTACACCTTC | CASSPARASYNYTF
TRBJ1-6 | TRBV6-5 | NA | NA | TGTGCCAGCAGCCGGACAGAGAGAGGGTCACCCCTCCACTTT | CASSRTERGSPLHF
TRBJ2-3 | TRBV5-1 | NA | NA | TGCGCCAGCAGCTTGGAATTAGGAGATACGCAGTATTTT | CASSLELGDTQYF
TRBJ2-7 | TRBV27 | NA | NA | TGTGCCAGCAACCCCGGGACCGGAGCCTACGAGCAGTACTTC | CASNPGTGAYEQYF
TRBJ2-5 | TRBV4-3 | NA | NA | TGCGCCAGCAGCCAAGGGACTGCCATTAAGGGCGAGACCCAGTACTTC | CASSQGTAIKGETQYF
TRBJ1-1 | TRBV29-1 | NA | NA | TGCAGCGTTTTTTTACGGAACACTGAAGCTTTCTTT | CSVFLRNTEAFF
TRBJ2-3 | TRBV6-6 | NA | NA | TGTGCCAGCAGTACCCAAACCTTTAGCACAGATACGCAGTATTTT | CASSTQTFSTDTQYF
TRBJ1-5 | TRBV7-2 | once | TRBD1 | TGTGCCAGCAGCTCTTCACAGGGGGGAAACCAGCCCCAGCATTTT | CASSSSQGGNQPQHF
TRBJ1-1 | TRBV7-2 | few | NA | TGTGCCAGCAGCCTAATGGCCCAGAACACTGAAGCTTTCTTT | CASSLMAQNTEAFF
TRBJ2-5 | TRBV11-2 | NA | TRBD1 | TGTGCCAGCAGCCCAACAGGGGGCCAAGAGACCCAGTACTTC | CASSPTGGQETQYF
TRBJ2-1 | TRBV6-1 | NA | NA | TGTGCCAGCAGTCAGAGGGCCCTTGAGCAGTTCTTC | CASSQRALEQFF
TRBJ2-3 | TRBV29-1 | NA | TRBD2 | TGCAGCACCTCTAGCGGGAGTAGAACAGATACGCAGTATTTT | CSTSSGSRTDTQYF
TRBJ1-5 | TRBV11-1 | NA | NA | TGTGCCAGCAGCTTAGATAGGCTAACTAGCAATCAGCCCCAGCATTTT | CASSLDRLTSNQPQHF
TRBJ1-2 | TRBV28 | NA | NA | TGTGCCAGCAAAGAACAGCAGGCTAGGGGCTACACCTTC | CASKEQQARGYTF
TRBJ1-5 | TRBV6-1 | NA | NA | TGTGCCAGCAGTGCTACAGGTGTGAATCAGCCCCAGCATTTT | CASSATGVNQPQHF
TRBJ2-3 | TRBV10-3 | NA | TRBD1 | TGTGCCACCCGGGTCGTACAGGGGAGCACAGATACGCAGTATTTT | CATRVVQGSTDTQYF
TRBJ1-3 | TRBV9 | NA | TRBD1 | TGTGCCAGCAGCGCCTCCGGGACAGTCTCTGGAAACACCATATATTTT | CASSASGTVSGNTIYF
TRBJ2-3 | TRBV11-2 | NA | NA | TGTGCCAGCAGCTTAGACAGGGGCGATACAGATACGCAGTATTTT | CASSLDRGDTDTQYF
TRBJ2-5 | TRBV7-7 | NA | NA | TGTGCCAGCAGCCCTGGAGGGGCCCAAGAGACCCAGTACTTC | CASSPGGAQETQYF
TRBJ2-5 | TRBV7-6 | medium-sized | TRBD2 | TGTGCCAGCAGCTTATACCCCGGGACTAGAGGTGAGACCCAGTACTTC | CASSLYPGTRGETQYF
TRBJ2-3 | TRBV5-1 | NA | NA | TGCGCCAGCAGCGGGAGCGCAGATACGCAGTATTTT | CASSGSADTQYF
TRBJ2-7 | TRBV19 | NA | NA | TGTGCCAGTAGTATAGGAAATAGCGTCTCCTACGAGCAGTACTTC | CASSIGNSVSYEQYF
TRBJ2-7 | TRBV5-1 | NA | TRBD2 | TGCGCCAGCAGCGTCGGACTAGCGGGAGCTATTCACGAGCAGTACTTC | CASSVGLAGAIHEQYF
TRBJ2-1 | TRBV4-2 | NA | NA | TGTGCCAGCAGCCTTGCGCTGAGAAATGAGCAGTTCTTC | CASSLALRNEQFF
TRBJ2-7 | TRBV10-3 | few | TRBD2 | TGTGCCATCAGTGGGACTAGCGGGAGCGAGCAGTACTTC | CAISGTSGSEQYF
TRBJ2-6 | TRBV5-1 | NA | NA | TGCGCCAGCAGCCTCCTAGGGGAGGGGGCCAACGTCCTGACTTTC | CASSLLGEGANVLTF
TRBJ1-2 | TRBV5-5 | NA | NA | TGTGCCAGCAGCTTGGGACAAACCTATGGCTACACCTTC | CASSLGQTYGYTF
TRBJ2-3 | TRBV9 | NA | TRBD2 | TGTGCCAGCACCATACTAGCGGGAGGTTTAGATACGCAGTATTTT | CASTILAGGLDTQYF
TRBJ2-3 | TRBV19 | NA | NA | TGTGCCAGTAGTATTGGGGACTGGGATACGCAGTATTTT | CASSIGDWDTQYF
TRBJ2-3 | TRBV27 | NA | NA | TGTGCCAGCAGTTCGGGCGGAACCAGCACAGATACGCAGTATTTT | CASSSGGTSTDTQYF
TRBJ1-1 | TRBV5-1 | medium-sized | NA | TGCGCCAGCAGCTTGGACAGGGTCCGGAACACTGAAGCTTTCTTT | CASSLDRVRNTEAFF
TRBJ2-5 | TRBV10-3 | NA | NA | TGTGCCATCAGTGTCGGCGGGGGCTCAGAGACCCAGTACTTC | CAISVGGGSETQYF
TRBJ1-1 | TRBV5-1 | NA | TRBD1 | TGCGCCAGCAGGGGGACAGGGGGCAGGAACACTGAAGCTTTCTTT | CASRGTGGRNTEAFF
TRBJ2-6 | TRBV7-2 | NA | NA | TGTGCCAGCAGCTTATGGGGGGACTCTGGGGCCAACGTCCTGACTTTC | CASSLWGDSGANVLTF
TRBJ2-7 | TRBV6-5 | NA | TRBD2 | TGTGCCACGGGTGGACTAGCGGGATACGACGAGCAGTACTTC | CATGGLAGYDEQYF
TRBJ2-3 | TRBV28 | NA | TRBD2 | TGTGCCAGCAGTTTATTTATCGGACTAGCGGGAGGCGGGGATACGCAGTATTTT | CASSLFIGLAGGGDTQYF
TRBJ2-5 | TRBV27 | NA | TRBD2 | TGTGCCAGCACCCCGTTCGGGGGGTCTCGTGGGGAGACCCAGTACTTC | CASTPFGGSRGETQYF
TRBJ2-5 | TRBV6-1 | NA | NA | TGTGCCAGCAGTGAACTTGGTGGGGGCCGGGAGACCCAGTACTTC | CASSELGGGRETQYF
TRBJ2-3 | TRBV15 | NA | NA | TGTGCCACCAGTCGGGGGATGACAGATACGCAGTATTTT | CATSRGMTDTQYF
TRBJ2-3 | TRBV7-2 | NA | NA | TGTGCCAGCAGCCCCGGTCAAGATACGCAGTATTTT | CASSPGQDTQYF
TRBJ2-3 | TRBV7-6 | NA | NA | TGTGCCAGCAGCTTAGGAATAGTGGATACGCAGTATTTT | CASSLGIVDTQYF
TRBJ2-7 | TRBV5-1 | NA | NA | TGCGCCAGCAGCCGGGCAGGGGAGACCTACGAGCAGTACTTC | CASSRAGETYEQYF
TRBJ2-3 | TRBV5-1 | NA | TRBD2 | TGCGCCAGCAGCACCGTTACTAGCGGGATTGCAGATACGCAGTATTTT | CASSTVTSGIADTQYF
TRBJ2-2 | TRBV13 | NA | NA | TGTGCCAGCAGCTTAAGGCCAAACACCGGGGAGCTGTTTTTT | CASSLRPNTGELFF